There are many counts of the clone carrying this TCR beta chain. What it recognizes is unknown. The data derive from a study of T cells in Graves' hyperthyroidism and ophthalmopathy. Study at large: Staff took peripheral blood when the initial diagnosis was made, before any treatment began. General study results and limits: The majority of expanded thyroid clonotypes above 0.001 also appeared in blood. From stable hyperthyroidism, ophthalmopathy was separated by a 13 V-J model.

Hyperthyroidism patients were newly diagnosed, had disease duration under 2 months, and were aged 18 to 65 years. RNA transcripts gave rise to amplified TCR beta CDR3 regions. HTBI primers were employed in a first-round RT-PCR of the TCR CDR3. TCRdb itself ran the multiplex PCR reads through MiXCR, one entry per CDR3 protein. The sample consists of around 300,000 distinct CDR3 sequences, approximately 15% of them appearing once. Sequencing was done on a sample of blood. This sequence originates from a woman aged 40 to 50 with Graves' hyperthyroidism.

CDR3 bases: TGTGCCACCAGTGATCAGCGACGGGGATACAATGAGCAGTTCTTC. Its translation: CATSDQRRGYNEQFF. The chain has TRBV24-1 and TRBJ2-1, with D tentatively TRBD2 (5 bases). The CDR3 covers 15 residues. The germline gives CDR1 KGHDR, CDR2 SFDVKD. V lost 3 bases to trimming and J lost 4 bases, with 12 bases between them.